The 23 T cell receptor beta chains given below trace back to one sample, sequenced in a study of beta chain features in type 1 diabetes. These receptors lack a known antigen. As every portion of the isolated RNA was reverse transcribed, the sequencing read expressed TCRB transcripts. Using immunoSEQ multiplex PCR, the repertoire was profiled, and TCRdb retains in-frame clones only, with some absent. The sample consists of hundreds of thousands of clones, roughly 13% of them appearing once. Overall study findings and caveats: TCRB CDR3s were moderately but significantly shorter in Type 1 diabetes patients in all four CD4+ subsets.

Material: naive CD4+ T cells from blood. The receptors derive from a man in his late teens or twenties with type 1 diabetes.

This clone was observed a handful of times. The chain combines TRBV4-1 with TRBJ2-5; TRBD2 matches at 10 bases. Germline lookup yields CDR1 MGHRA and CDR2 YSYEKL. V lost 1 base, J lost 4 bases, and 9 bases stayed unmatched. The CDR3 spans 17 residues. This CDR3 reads CASSQVLAGEGGETQYF. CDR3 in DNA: TGCGCCAGCAGCCAAGTTCTAGCGGGAGAAGGGGGAGAGACCCAGTACTTC.

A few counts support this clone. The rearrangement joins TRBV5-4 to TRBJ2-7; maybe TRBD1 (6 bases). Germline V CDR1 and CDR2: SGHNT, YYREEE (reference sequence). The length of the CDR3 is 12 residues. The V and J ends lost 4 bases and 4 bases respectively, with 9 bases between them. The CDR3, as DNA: TGTGCCAGCAGCGCAACAGGGTACGAGCAGTACTTC. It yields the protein CASSATGYEQYF.

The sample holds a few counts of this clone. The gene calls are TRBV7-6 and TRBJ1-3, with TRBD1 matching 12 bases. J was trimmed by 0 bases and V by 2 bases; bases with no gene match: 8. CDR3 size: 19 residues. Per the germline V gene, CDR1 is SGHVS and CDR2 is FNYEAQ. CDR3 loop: CASSLSGTGGSYSGNTIYF. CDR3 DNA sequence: TGTGCCAGCAGCTTATCCGGGACAGGGGGCTCCTACTCTGGAAACACCATATATTTT.

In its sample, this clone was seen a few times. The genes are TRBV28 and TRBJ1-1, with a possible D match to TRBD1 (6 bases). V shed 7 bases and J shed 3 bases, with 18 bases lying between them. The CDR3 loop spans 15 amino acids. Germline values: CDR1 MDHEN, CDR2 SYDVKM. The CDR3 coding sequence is TGTGCCAGCAACCTCGTGACAGGTACCGACACTGAAGCTTTCTTT. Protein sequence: CASNLVTGTDTEAFF. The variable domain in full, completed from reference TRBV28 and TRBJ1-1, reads DVKVTQSSRYLVKRTGEKVFLECVQDMDHENMFWYRQDPGLGLRLIYFSYDVKMKEKGDIPEGYSVSREKKERFSLILESASTNQTSMYLCASNLVTGTDTEAFFGQGTRLTVV.

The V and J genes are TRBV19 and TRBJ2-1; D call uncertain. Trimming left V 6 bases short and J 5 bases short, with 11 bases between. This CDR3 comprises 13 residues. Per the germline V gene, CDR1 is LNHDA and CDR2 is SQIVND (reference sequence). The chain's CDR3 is CASRAVAHNEQFF. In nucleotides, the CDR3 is TGTGCCAGTAGGGCGGTGGCCCACAATGAGCAGTTCTTC.

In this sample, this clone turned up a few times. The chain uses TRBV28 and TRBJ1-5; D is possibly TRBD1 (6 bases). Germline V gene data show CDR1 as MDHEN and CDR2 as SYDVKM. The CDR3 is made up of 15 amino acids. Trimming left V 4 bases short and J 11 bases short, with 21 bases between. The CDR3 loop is CASSSDRPPGKSQHF. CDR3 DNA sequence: TGTGCCAGCAGTTCCGACAGGCCGCCTGGGAAGTCCCAGCATTTT.

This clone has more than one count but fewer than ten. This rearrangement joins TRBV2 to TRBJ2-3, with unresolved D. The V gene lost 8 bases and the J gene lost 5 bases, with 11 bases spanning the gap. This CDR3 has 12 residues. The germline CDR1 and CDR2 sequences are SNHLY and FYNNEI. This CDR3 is CASFYEEDTQYF. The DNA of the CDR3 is TGTGCCAGCTTCTATGAGGAAGATACGCAGTATTTT. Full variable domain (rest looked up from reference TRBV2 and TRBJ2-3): EPEVTQTPSHQVTQMGQEVILRCVPISNHLYFYWYRQILGQKVEFLVSFYNNEISEKSEIFDDQFSVERPDGSNFTLKIRSTKLEDSAMYFCASFYEEDTQYFGPGTRLTVL.

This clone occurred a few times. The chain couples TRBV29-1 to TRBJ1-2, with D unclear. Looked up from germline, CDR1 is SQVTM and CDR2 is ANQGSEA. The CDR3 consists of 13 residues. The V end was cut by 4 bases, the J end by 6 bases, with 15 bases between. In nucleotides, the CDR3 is TGCAGCGTTGTAATCTCAGCCGCCGATGGCTACACCTTC. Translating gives CSVVISAADGYTF.

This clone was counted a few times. CDR3 bases: TGTGCCAGCAGCTCTCGAGGGGGCAGACAGCCCCAGCATTTT. Protein product: CASSSRGGRQPQHF. The J gene is TRBJ1-5, the V gene TRBV7-3, with 7 bases identical to TRBD1. With V trimmed by 4 bases and J by 7 bases, 7 bases remained unmatched. This CDR3 comprises 14 residues. Germline CDR1 is SGHTA and CDR2 is FQGTGA.

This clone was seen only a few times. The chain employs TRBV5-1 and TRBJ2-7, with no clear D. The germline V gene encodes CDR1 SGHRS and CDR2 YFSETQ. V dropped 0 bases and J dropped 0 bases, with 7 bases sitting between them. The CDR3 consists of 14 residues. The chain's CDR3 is CASSLEPASYEQYF. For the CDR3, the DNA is TGCGCCAGCAGCTTGGAACCGGCCTCCTACGAGCAGTACTTC.

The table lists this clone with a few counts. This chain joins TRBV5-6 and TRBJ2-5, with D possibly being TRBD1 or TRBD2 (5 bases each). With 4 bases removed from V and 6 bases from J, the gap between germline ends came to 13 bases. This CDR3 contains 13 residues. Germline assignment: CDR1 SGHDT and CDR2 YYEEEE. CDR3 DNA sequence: TGTGCCAGCAGCCTCCGGGACGAGAAGACCCAGTACTTC. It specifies CASSLRDEKTQYF.

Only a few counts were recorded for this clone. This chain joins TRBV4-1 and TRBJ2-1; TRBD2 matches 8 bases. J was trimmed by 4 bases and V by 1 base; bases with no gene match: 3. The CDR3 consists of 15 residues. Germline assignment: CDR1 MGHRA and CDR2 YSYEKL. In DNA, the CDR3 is TGCGCCAGCAGCCAAGGCGGGGGGATATACAATGAGCAGTTCTTC. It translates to CASSQGGGIYNEQFF.

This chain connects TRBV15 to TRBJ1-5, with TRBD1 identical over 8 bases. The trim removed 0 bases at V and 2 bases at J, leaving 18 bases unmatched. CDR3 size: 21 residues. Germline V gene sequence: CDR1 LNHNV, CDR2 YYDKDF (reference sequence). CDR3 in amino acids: CATSRDGRQGTGGGGNQPQHF. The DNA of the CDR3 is TGTGCCACCAGCAGAGATGGACGACAGGGGACGGGTGGGGGAGGCAATCAGCCCCAGCATTTT.

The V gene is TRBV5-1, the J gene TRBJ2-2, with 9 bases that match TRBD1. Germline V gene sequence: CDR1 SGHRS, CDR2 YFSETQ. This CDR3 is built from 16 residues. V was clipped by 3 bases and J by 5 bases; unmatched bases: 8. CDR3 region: CASSYRDRDATGELFF. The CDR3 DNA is TGCGCCAGCAGCTACCGGGACAGGGACGCGACCGGGGAGCTGTTTTTT.

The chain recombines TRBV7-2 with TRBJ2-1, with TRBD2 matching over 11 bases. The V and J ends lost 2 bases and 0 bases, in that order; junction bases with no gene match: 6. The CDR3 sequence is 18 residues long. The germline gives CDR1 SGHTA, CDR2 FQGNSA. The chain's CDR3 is CASSLLAGGPSSYNEQFF. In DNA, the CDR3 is TGTGCCAGCAGCTTACTAGCGGGGGGTCCGAGCTCCTACAATGAGCAGTTCTTC.

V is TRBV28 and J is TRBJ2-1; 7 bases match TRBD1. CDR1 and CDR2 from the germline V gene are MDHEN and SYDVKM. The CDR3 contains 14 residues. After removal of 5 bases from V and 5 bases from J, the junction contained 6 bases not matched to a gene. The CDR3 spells CASSPHTGDNEQFF. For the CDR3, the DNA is TGTGCCAGCAGTCCGCATACAGGGGACAATGAGCAGTTCTTC.

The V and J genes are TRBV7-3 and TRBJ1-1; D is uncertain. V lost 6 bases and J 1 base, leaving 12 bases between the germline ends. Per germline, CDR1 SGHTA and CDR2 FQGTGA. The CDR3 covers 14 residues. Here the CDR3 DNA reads TGTGCCAGCAGTCGCAGTGCGGGGAACACTGAAGCTTTCTTT. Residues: CASSRSAGNTEAFF.

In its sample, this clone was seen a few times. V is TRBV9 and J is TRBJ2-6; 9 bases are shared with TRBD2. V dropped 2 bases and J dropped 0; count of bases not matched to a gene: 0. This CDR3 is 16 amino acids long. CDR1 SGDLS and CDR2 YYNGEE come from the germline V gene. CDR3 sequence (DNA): TGTGCCAGCAGCGTTAGCGGGAGCTCTGGGGCCAACGTCCTGACTTTC. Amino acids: CASSVSGSSGANVLTF.

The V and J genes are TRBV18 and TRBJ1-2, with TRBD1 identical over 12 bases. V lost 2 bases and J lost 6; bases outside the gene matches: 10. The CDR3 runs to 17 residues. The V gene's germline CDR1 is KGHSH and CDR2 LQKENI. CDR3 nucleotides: TGTGCCAGCTCACCAACGGGGACAGGGGGCGCGAAGGATGGCTACACCTTC. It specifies CASSPTGTGGAKDGYTF.

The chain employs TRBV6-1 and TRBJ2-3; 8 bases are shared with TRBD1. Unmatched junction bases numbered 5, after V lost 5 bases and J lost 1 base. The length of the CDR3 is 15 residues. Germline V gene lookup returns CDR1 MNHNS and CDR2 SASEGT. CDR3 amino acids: CASSQPGQGTDTQYF. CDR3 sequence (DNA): TGTGCCAGCAGTCAACCGGGACAGGGCACAGATACGCAGTATTTT.

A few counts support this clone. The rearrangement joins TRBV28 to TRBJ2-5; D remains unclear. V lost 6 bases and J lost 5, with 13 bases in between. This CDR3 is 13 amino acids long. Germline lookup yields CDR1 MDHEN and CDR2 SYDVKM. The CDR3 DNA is TGTGCCAGCAGCTACAGCGTTGTCGAGACCCAGTACTTC. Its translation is CASSYSVVETQYF.

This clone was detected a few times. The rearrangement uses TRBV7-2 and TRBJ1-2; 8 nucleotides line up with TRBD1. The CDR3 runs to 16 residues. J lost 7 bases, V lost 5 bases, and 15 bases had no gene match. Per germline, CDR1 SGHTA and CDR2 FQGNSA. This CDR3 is CASSPAGWVRGLGYTF. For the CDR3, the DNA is TGTGCCAGCAGCCCTGCAGGGTGGGTCAGGGGGCTTGGCTACACCTTC.

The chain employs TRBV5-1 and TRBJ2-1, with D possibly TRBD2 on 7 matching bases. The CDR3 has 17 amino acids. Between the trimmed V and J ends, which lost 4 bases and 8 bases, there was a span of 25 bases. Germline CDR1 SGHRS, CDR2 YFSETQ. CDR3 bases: TGCGCCAGCAGCCTCCCCATGGGGGGGCCCTTGCAGGATGAGCAGTTCTTC. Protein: CASSLPMGGPLQDEQFF.